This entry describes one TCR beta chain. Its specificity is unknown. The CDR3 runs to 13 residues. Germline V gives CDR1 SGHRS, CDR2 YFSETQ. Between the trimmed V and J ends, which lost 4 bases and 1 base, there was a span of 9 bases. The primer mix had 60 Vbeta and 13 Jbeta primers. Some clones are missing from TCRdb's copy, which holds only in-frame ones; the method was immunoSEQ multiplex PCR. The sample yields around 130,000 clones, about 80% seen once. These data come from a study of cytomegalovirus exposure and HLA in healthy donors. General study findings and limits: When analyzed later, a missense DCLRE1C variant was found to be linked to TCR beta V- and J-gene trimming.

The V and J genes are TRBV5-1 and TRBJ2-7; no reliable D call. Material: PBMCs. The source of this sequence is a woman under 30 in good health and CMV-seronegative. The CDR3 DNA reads TGCGCCAGCAGCCCTAGGATATCCTACGAGCAGTACTTC. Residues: CASSPRISYEQYF.